This T cell receptor beta chain was captured by sequencing in a study of T cells in Graves' hyperthyroidism and ophthalmopathy. The study's findings and limits: Ophthalmopathy prediction by the model preceded onset by a median approximately six months.

Per the germline V gene, CDR1 is SGHAT and CDR2 is FQNNGV. The CDR3 is made up of 13 amino acids. J gave up 10 bases and V 5 bases, and 5 bases lay outside the gene matches. Exclusion followed for patients with uncontrolled infection, other autoimmune disease, pregnancy or lactation. TCR beta CDR3 regions were amplified from RNA transcripts. HTBI primers were employed in a first-round RT-PCR of the TCR CDR3. Each CDR3 protein gets one entry after TCRdb re-called the multiplex PCR reads with MiXCR. The table records approximately 690,000 distinct CDR3 sequences, roughly 14% of them present only once. Of note for this clonotype: Its target is unknown.

This chain uses TRBV11-2 with TRBJ1-4; 9 bases are shared with TRBD1. The sample was blood. This clonotype was sampled from a woman in her fifties or sixties with Graves' ophthalmopathy. CDR3 coding DNA: TGTGCCAGCAGCGGGGACAGGGCGGGAAAACTGTTTTTT. It encodes CASSGDRAGKLFF.